The 26 T cell receptor beta chains reported below all come from one sample, sequenced in a study of monozygotic twins with inflammatory bowel disease. TCRdb re-called the 5' RACE reads and gives one entry per CDR3 protein, without DNA. This listing includes over 120,000 distinct CDR3 sequences. Material: blood. Every receptor here comes from a human donor with ulcerative colitis or Crohn's disease, or a healthy co-twin of an affected twin (not recorded which).

The J gene is TRBJ1-4, the V gene TRBV29-1; checking the TCRdb D call of TRBD1 is not possible without DNA. CDR1 and CDR2 (germline): SQVTM, ANQGSEA. The CDR3 runs 13 residues. CDR3 amino acids: CSVHTGGHEKLFF. Combining the CDR3 with reference TRBV29-1 and TRBJ1-4 gives the whole variable domain SAVISQKPSRDICQRGTSLTIQCQVDSQVTMMFWYRQQPGQSLTLIATANQGSEATYESGFVIDKFPISRPNLTFSTLTVSNMSPEDSSIYLCSVHTGGHEKLFFGSGTQLSVL.

The gene calls are TRBV4-1 and TRBJ1-6. There are 18 residues in the CDR3. Germline lookup yields CDR1 MGHRA and CDR2 YSYEKL. CDR3 sequence: CASSQGTVGSSYNSPLHF.

This sequence joins TRBV19 and TRBJ2-7; TCRdb names TRBD1, which stays unverified in the absence of DNA. The V gene's germline CDR1 is LNHDA and CDR2 SQIVND (reference sequence). The CDR3 totals 17 residues. The CDR3 reads CASSISASGTGVHEQYF.

The CDR3: CAISQGNQPQHF. The V call is TRBV10-3, the J call TRBJ1-5; TCRdb returns TRBD1, unconfirmable since there is no DNA. The CDR3 length is 12 residues. Germline lookup yields CDR1 ENHRY and CDR2 SYGVKD.

The V call is TRBV29-1, the J call TRBJ1-1. The germline gives CDR1 SQVTM, CDR2 ANQGSEA. The CDR3 has 13 residues. The CDR3 spells CSSDGELNTEAFF.

V and J are TRBV5-1 and TRBJ1-2. The CDR3 has 13 amino acids. CDR1 SGHRS and CDR2 YFSETQ come from the germline V gene. The CDR3 protein is CASSPLEGNGYTF.

The chain is built from TRBV7-3 and TRBJ2-7; the D call from TCRdb, TRBD2, cannot be confirmed without DNA. Germline values: CDR1 SGHTA, CDR2 FQGTGA. The length of the CDR3 is 14 residues. The CDR3 spells CASSQETSGDEQYF.

The J gene is TRBJ1-4, the V gene TRBV20-1; without DNA, the TCRdb call of TRBD1 cannot be checked. CDR1 DFQATT and CDR2 SNEGSKA come from the germline V gene (reference sequence). This CDR3 spans 13 amino acids. The CDR3 here is CSARSPPREKLFF.

This chain links TRBV27 with TRBJ2-2; no DNA is available, so the TRBD2 call from TCRdb remains unchecked. CDR1 and CDR2 from the germline V gene are MNHEY and SMNVEV (reference sequence). This CDR3 has 15 residues. CDR3 protein: CASSMGTYNTGELFF.

The chain joins TRBV27 to TRBJ2-3; the D call from TCRdb, TRBD1, cannot be confirmed without DNA. This CDR3 is 17 amino acids long. Germline lookup yields CDR1 MNHEY and CDR2 SMNVEV (reference sequence). The CDR3 is CASSFLGGWGGTDTQYF.

This CDR3 is CASSLPPASYEQYF. This chain uses TRBV12-3 or TRBV12-4 with TRBJ2-7. The CDR3 contains 14 residues.

The rearrangement joins TRBV7-9 to TRBJ2-3; TCRdb's D call, TRBD2, is unchecked because there is no DNA. The V gene's germline CDR1 is SEHNR and CDR2 FQNEAQ (reference sequence). The CDR3 totals 12 residues. The CDR3 sequence: CASSLTNFEPHF.

The chain couples TRBV7-3 to TRBJ2-2; no DNA is available, so the TRBD1 call from TCRdb remains unchecked. The CDR3 length is 17 residues. Germline V gene lookup returns CDR1 SGHTA and CDR2 FQGTGA. This CDR3 reads CASSPRGTGRNTGELFF.

This chain uses TRBV12-3 or TRBV12-4 with TRBJ2-3; TCRdb names TRBD1, which stays unverified in the absence of DNA. This CDR3 has 15 residues. The CDR3 is CASRWTPIPTDTQYF.

The chain carries TRBV7-6 and TRBJ1-1. The CDR3 covers 16 residues. The germline gives CDR1 SGHVS, CDR2 FNYEAQ. CDR3 amino acids: CASSLGFAGSDTEAFF. The variable domain in full, with the rest retrieved from reference TRBV7-6 and TRBJ1-1, is GAGVSQSPRYKVTKRGQDVALRCDPISGHVSLYWYRQALGQGPEFLTYFNYEAQQDKSGLPNDRFSAERPEGSISTLTIQRTEQRDSAMYRCASSLGFAGSDTEAFFGQGTRLTVV.

The chain has TRBV12-3 or TRBV12-4 and TRBJ1-1; without DNA, the TCRdb call of TRBD1 cannot be checked. CDR3 size: 15 residues. The CDR3 region is CASSLISGGNTEAFF.

V gene TRBV29-1 combines with J gene TRBJ1-1; the D gene TCRdb calls, TRBD1, cannot be checked with no DNA. The CDR3 length is 13 residues. CDR1 SQVTM and CDR2 ANQGSEA come from the germline V gene. CDR3 amino acids: CSVRTGPNTEAFF.

The V call is TRBV20-1, the J call TRBJ2-3; the D call of TRBD2 rests on TCRdb alone, since no DNA is present to check it. Germline assignment: CDR1 DFQATT and CDR2 SNEGSKA (reference sequence). The CDR3 extends over 15 amino acids. The CDR3: CSATSGSHRTDTQYF.

The rearrangement joins TRBV6-1 to TRBJ2-7; the D call of TRBD2 rests on TCRdb alone, since no DNA is present to check it. Per germline, CDR1 MNHNS and CDR2 SASEGT. The CDR3 spans 15 residues. CDR3 sequence: CASSEETSGGYEQYF.

The chain has TRBV7-9 and TRBJ1-1. The CDR3 is 16 amino acids. In germline, CDR1 is SEHNR, CDR2 FQNEAQ (reference sequence). CDR3 region: CASSLGVALMNTEAFF.

The CDR3 is CASSIATSGQSSYNEQFF. The chain employs TRBV19 and TRBJ2-1; TCRdb proposes TRBD2, but this gene call is untestable without DNA. CDR1 LNHDA and CDR2 SQIVND come from the germline V gene (reference sequence). CDR3 length: 18 residues.

This rearrangement joins TRBV20-1 to TRBJ2-3; with no DNA, the TCRdb D assignment of TRBD2 cannot be verified. The CDR3 covers 15 residues. Germline CDR1 is DFQATT and CDR2 is SNEGSKA (reference sequence). The CDR3 here is CSASALLQRADTQYF.

V and J are TRBV29-1 and TRBJ2-7; the TCRdb D gene call, TRBD2, has no DNA to confirm it. Germline V gene sequence: CDR1 SQVTM, CDR2 ANQGSEA. This CDR3 has 13 residues. The CDR3 spells CSAGLAGGYEQYF.

The chain couples TRBV7-2 to TRBJ2-7; TCRdb lists TRBD2, though no DNA is available to test this call. The CDR3 has 15 residues. Germline assignment: CDR1 SGHTA and CDR2 FQGNSA. This CDR3 is CASSPSSGAGVEQYF.

The chain has TRBV6-5 and TRBJ1-2; checking the TCRdb D call of TRBD1 is not possible without DNA. Per the germline V gene, CDR1 is MNHEY and CDR2 is SVGAGI. This CDR3 has 13 amino acids. CDR3 sequence: CASSYSGQLGYTF.

The rearrangement uses TRBV20-1 and TRBJ2-2; TCRdb's D call of TRBD2 is untestable without DNA. The CDR3 is 16 amino acids. CDR1 is DFQATT and CDR2 is SNEGSKA in the germline V gene (reference sequence). The CDR3 loop is CSALDWTSRSTGELFF.